This T cell receptor (beta chain) emerged from a study of cytomegalovirus exposure and HLA in healthy donors. In the PCR, 60 Vbeta and 13 Jbeta primers were used. This table comes from immunoSEQ multiplex PCR, and its TCRdb copy is limited to in-frame clones, with some not included. Among about 170,000 clones, 70% to 85% were seen once, and the ten largest hold roughly 2.5%. The CDR3 runs 14 residues. V lost 0 bases, J lost 1 base, and 7 bases lay in between. Germline V lookup: CDR1 SGHRS, CDR2 YFSETQ. This sequence joins TRBV5-1 and TRBJ1-1; TRBD1 is a possible D gene (5 bases). The specimen sequenced was PBMCs. The sequence derives from a human donor in good health. CDR3 nucleotide sequence: TGCGCCAGCAGCTTGGGAAGGGGGAACACTGAAGCTTTCTTT. Its translation: CASSLGRGNTEAFF. Supplemented by reference TRBV5-1 and TRBJ1-1, the full variable domain reads KAGVTQTPRYLIKTRGQQVTLSCSPISGHRSVSWYQQTPGQGLQFLFEYFSETQRNKGNFPGRFSGRQFSNSRSEMNVSTLELGDSALYLCASSLGRGNTEAFFGQGTRLTVV.